This T cell receptor (beta chain) emerged from a study of T-cell reconstitution after alpha-beta-depleted transplantation in children. CDR3 length equals 15 residues. Germline V gene lookup returns CDR1 LGHNA and CDR2 YSLEER. The trim removed 3 bases at V and 1 base at J, leaving 1 base unmatched. The TCRbeta library was prepared with unique molecular identifiers. TCRdb fed the PCR reads into MiXCR, producing one record per CDR3 protein. The sample contains fewer than 400,000 distinct CDR3 sequences, 20% of which appear only once. This clonotype was counted between two and nine times. The chain is built from TRBV4-3 and TRBJ2-1, with 9 bases matching TRBD2. This clonotype originated in a human donor who donated a stem cell graft to a child with acute myeloid leukemia. The sample in question was PBMCs from the stem cell graft donor, obtained from the stem cell graft. Written as DNA, the CDR3 is TGCGCCAGCAGCCACCTAGCGGGATCCTACAATGAGCAGTTCTTC. Its translation: CASSHLAGSYNEQFF.